This TCR beta chain was profiled in a study of Ad26.COV2.S vaccination and SARS-CoV-2 variants. The treatment denotes: 19 received Ad26.COV2.S at low or high dose, single or two shots; roughly 5 received placebo; per-sample allocation not given. Samples analyzed were those drawn on day 63 after the first vaccine or placebo injection. This clone has just a few counts. Sequenced by immunoSEQ multiplex PCR; TCRdb stores in-frame clones only, minus some. The data contain about 400,000 clones, approximately 83% of them singletons. The CDR3 runs to 16 residues. V dropped 5 bases and J dropped 0 bases, with 14 bases sitting between them. Germline values: CDR1 SEHNR, CDR2 FQNEAQ (reference sequence).

The sample in question was peripheral blood, obtained in a trial of Ad26.COV2.S vaccine versus placebo. The receptor was derived from a person aged 18-65 years who received the Ad26.COV2.S COVID-19 vaccine or a placebo. This rearrangement joins TRBV7-9 to TRBJ1-3; perhaps TRBD1 as D (6 bases). CDR3 coding DNA: TGTGCCAGCAGCCGTCCTACAGGGCCCTCTGGAAACACCATATATTTT. Its translation is CASSRPTGPSGNTIYF.